This TCR beta chain was documented in a study of T cell repertoires and leukemia-associated antigens. By its share, this clonotype is medium-sized. The target antigen is unknown. Germline CDR1 LGHNA, CDR2 YSLEER. Trimming cost V 2 bases and J 6 bases, with 13 bases left between them. This CDR3 spans 14 amino acids. TCRdb re-called the 5' RACE reads with MiXCR, one entry per CDR3 protein. Of fewer than 15,000 distinct CDR3 sequences in the sample, roughly two fifths were seen once. This TCR came from a female donor in good health. The sequenced sample was CD3+ T cells sorted from blood and cultured. V usage is TRBV4-3 and J usage is TRBJ1-2; possibly TRBD1 for D (5 bases). As DNA, the CDR3 is TGCGCCAGCAGCCAATACCAGGGAAGGGATGGCTACACCTTC. Translating gives CASSQYQGRDGYTF.